Following are 12 T cell receptor beta chains from one sample sequenced in a study of blood T cell repertoires in COVID-19. Measured with immunoSEQ multiplex PCR; TCRdb has only the in-frame clones, and not every one. This sample has 200,000 to 250,000 clones, with more than 75% found just once. Sequenced input: peripheral blood. These receptors were taken from a woman in her sixties or seventies with COVID-19, enrolled during active disease.

The chain joins TRBV5-4 to TRBJ2-2; the match to TRBD2 covers 11 bases. The V gene's germline CDR1 is SGHNT and CDR2 YYREEE (reference sequence). The ends lost 0 bases at V and 6 bases at J; junction bases unmatched: 4. The CDR3 runs to 16 residues. CDR3 residues: CASSLGSGRAAGELFF. As DNA, the CDR3 is TGTGCCAGCAGCTTGGGTAGCGGGAGGGCCGCCGGGGAGCTGTTTTTT.

The chain is built from TRBV18 and TRBJ2-7; TRBD2 aligns across 11 bases. The CDR3 consists of 13 residues. Germline V gene sequence: CDR1 KGHSH, CDR2 LQKENI. The junction had 1 base not matched to a gene; V was cut back by 4 bases and J by 5 bases. CDR3 coding DNA: TGTGCCAGCTCACGTAGCGGGAGGGACGAGCAGTACTTC. This codes for CASSRSGRDEQYF.

Only a few counts were recorded for this clone. The V call is TRBV6-1, the J call TRBJ2-7; D is perhaps TRBD1 (6 bases). Germline lookup yields CDR1 MNHNS and CDR2 SASEGT. V dropped 1 base and J dropped 5 bases, with 12 bases sitting between them. This CDR3 spans 14 amino acids. In DNA, the CDR3 is TGTGCCAGCAGTGAAGTTGTGGGGACACACGAGCAGTACTTC. Its protein is CASSEVVGTHEQYF.

V usage is TRBV18 and J usage is TRBJ2-7; 9 bases map to TRBD2. The V segment lost 2 bases and the J segment 4 bases; nucleotides outside the gene matches: 6. The CDR3 has 15 amino acids. Per germline, CDR1 KGHSH and CDR2 LQKENI. As DNA, the CDR3 is TGTGCCAGCTCACCAACTCGGACTAGCGTTTACGAGCAGTACTTC. Protein sequence: CASSPTRTSVYEQYF.

The chain joins TRBV7-2 to TRBJ1-5; D gene uncertain. The CDR3 spans 13 residues. The germline gives CDR1 SGHTA, CDR2 FQGNSA. Trimming shortened V by 4 bases and J by 5 bases, and 9 bases separated the two germline ends. The CDR3 region is CASSSLFDQPQHF. The CDR3 bases are TGTGCCAGCAGCTCCCTTTTCGATCAGCCCCAGCATTTT.

The chain joins TRBV7-3 to TRBJ2-5; TRBD2 matches at 12 bases. J was trimmed by 4 bases and V by 2 bases; bases with no gene match: 8. Per germline, CDR1 SGHTA and CDR2 FQGTGA. The CDR3 runs to 17 residues. The CDR3 is CASSLQSKTSGRETQYF. Written as DNA, the CDR3 is TGTGCCAGCAGCTTACAGTCTAAGACTAGCGGGAGAGAGACCCAGTACTTC.

This clone was observed a handful of times. The gene calls are TRBV9 and TRBJ1-4; tentative D call: TRBD1 (5 bases). This CDR3 is 15 amino acids long. Germline loops: CDR1 SGDLS, CDR2 YYNGEE. Trimming took 3 bases from V and 4 from J, leaving 13 bases between them. The CDR3 reads CASSGGRGSNEKLFF. CDR3 DNA sequence: TGTGCCAGCAGCGGGGGCCGGGGGAGTAATGAAAAACTGTTTTTT.

This chain connects TRBV27 to TRBJ1-2; D gene unclear. CDR3 length: 14 residues. Germline V lookup: CDR1 MNHEY, CDR2 SMNVEV (reference sequence). V was shortened by 2 bases and J by 4 bases, with 11 bases between the two germline ends. CDR3 bases: TGTGCCAGCAGTTTAAAGCCGATCATCTATGGCTACACCTTC. Its translation is CASSLKPIIYGYTF.

This clone has a handful of counts. DNA of the CDR3: TGTGCCAGCAGTGAAGCTTTAAGGGGTAAAAAACTGTTTTTT. Amino acids: CASSEALRGKKLFF. V and J are TRBV2 and TRBJ1-4; D possibly corresponds to TRBD1 (5 bases). Germline-derived CDR1 and CDR2 are SNHLY and FYNNEI. The CDR3 sequence is 14 residues long. Between the trimmed V and J ends, which lost 0 bases and 9 bases, there was a span of 11 bases.

This clone occurred once. This chain connects TRBV19 to TRBJ2-7, with a tentative D call TRBD1 (6 bases). Per the germline V gene, CDR1 is LNHDA and CDR2 is SQIVND (reference sequence). Trimming cost V 7 bases and J 0 bases, with 13 bases left between them. The CDR3 runs 14 residues. This CDR3 is CASKRDTSSYEQYF. The CDR3 nucleotides read TGTGCCAGTAAACGGGACACGAGCTCCTACGAGCAGTACTTC.

The genes are TRBV18 and TRBJ2-3; D unclear. CDR3 length equals 16 residues. CDR1 KGHSH and CDR2 LQKENI come from the germline V gene. Trimming shortened V by 6 bases and J by 2 bases, and 18 bases separated the two germline ends. This CDR3 reads CASSQVKSVYTDTQYF. CDR3 nucleotide sequence: TGTGCCAGCTCTCAAGTTAAGTCGGTTTACACAGATACGCAGTATTTT.

This chain links TRBV6-6 with TRBJ1-1; D call uncertain. Trimming took 6 bases from V and 1 from J, leaving 12 bases between them. CDR1 is MNHNY, CDR2 SVGAGI, per germline (reference sequence). CDR3 length: 14 amino acids. The CDR3 sequence: CASSSDIRNTEAFF. CDR3 in DNA: TGTGCCAGCAGCTCCGACATCAGGAACACTGAAGCTTTCTTT.